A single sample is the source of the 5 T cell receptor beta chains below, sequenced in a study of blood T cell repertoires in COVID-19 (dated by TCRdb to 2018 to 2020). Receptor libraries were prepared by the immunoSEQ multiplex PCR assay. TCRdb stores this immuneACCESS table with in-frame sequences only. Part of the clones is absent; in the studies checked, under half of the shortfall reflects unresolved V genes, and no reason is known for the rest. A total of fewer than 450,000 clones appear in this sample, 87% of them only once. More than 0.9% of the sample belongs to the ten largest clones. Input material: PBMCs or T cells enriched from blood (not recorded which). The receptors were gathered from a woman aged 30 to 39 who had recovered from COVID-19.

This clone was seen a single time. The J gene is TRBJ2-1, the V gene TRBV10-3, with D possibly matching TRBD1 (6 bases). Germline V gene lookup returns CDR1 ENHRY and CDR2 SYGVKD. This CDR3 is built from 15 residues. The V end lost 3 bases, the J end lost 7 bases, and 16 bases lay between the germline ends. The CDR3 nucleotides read TGTGCCATCAGTGAACCTGGGACAAAGGGAAATGAGCAGTTCTTC. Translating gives CAISEPGTKGNEQFF.

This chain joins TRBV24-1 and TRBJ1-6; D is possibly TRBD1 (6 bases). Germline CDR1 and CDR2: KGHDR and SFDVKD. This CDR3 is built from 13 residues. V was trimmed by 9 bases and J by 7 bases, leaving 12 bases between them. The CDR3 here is CATVRTANSPLHF. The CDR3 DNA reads TGTGCCACCGTCCGGACAGCCAATTCACCCCTCCACTTT.

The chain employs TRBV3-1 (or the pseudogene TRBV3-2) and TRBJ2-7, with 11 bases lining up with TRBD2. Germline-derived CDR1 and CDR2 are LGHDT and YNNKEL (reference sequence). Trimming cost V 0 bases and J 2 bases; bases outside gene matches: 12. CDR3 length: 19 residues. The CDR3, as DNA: TGTGCCAGCAGCCAAGATATTGGTAGCGGGGGGGCTCCTCCCTACGAGCAGTACTTC. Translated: CASSQDIGSGGAPPYEQYF.

Here the CDR3 DNA reads TGCACCAGCAGCCAAGATCGCCCTAGCGGGGAAACCCAAGAGACCCAGTACTTC. Its protein is CTSSQDRPSGETQETQYF. The chain joins TRBV1 to TRBJ2-5; no check of the table's D call, TRBD2, against the DNA was made. TRBV1 is deemed a pseudogene. The CDR3 loop spans 18 amino acids.

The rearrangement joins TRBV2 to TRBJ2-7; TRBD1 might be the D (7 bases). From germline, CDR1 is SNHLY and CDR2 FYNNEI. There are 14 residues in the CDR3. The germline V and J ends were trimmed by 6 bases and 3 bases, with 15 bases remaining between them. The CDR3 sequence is CASRRQGGNYEQYF. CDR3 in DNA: TGTGCCAGCAGGCGTCAGGGGGGAAACTACGAGCAGTACTTC.